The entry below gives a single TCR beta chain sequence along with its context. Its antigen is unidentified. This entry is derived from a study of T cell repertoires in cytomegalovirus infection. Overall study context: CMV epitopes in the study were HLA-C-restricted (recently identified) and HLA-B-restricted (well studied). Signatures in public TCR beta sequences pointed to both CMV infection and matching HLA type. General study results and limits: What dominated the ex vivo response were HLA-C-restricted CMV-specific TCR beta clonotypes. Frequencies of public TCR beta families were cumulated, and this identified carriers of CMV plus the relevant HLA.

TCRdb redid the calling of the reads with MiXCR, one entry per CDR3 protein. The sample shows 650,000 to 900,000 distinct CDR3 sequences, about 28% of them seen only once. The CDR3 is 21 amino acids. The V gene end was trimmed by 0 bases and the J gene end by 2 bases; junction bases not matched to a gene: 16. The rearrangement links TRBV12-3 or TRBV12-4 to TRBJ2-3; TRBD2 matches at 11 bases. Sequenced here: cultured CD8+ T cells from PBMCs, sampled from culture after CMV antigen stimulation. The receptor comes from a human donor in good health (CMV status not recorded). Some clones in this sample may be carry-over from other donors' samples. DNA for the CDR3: TGTGCCAGCAGTTTAGCGGCCTTAGCGGGGGGGCCCCTCCACTTCACAGATACGCAGTATTTT. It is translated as CASSLAALAGGPLHFTDTQYF.